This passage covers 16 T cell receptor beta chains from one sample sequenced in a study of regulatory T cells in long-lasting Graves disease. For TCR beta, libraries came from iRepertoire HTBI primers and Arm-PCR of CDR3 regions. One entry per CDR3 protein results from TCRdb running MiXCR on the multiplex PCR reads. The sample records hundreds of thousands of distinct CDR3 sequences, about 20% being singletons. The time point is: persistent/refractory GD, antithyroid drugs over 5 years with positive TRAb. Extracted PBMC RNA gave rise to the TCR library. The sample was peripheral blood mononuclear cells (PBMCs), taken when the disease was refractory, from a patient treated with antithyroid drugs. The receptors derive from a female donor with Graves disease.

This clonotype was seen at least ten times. The CDR3 here is CASSSLPPVNTEAFF. The DNA of the CDR3 is TGTGCCAGCAGTTCCCTACCCCCTGTGAACACTGAAGCTTTCTTT. V is TRBV12-3 or TRBV12-4 and J is TRBJ1-1; D remains ambiguous. Trimming left V 4 bases short and J 0 bases short, with 12 bases between. CDR3 length equals 15 residues.

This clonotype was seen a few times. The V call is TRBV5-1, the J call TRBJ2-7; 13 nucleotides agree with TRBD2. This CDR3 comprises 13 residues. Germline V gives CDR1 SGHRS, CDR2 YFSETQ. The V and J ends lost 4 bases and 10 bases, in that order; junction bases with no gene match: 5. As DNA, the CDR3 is TGCGCCAGCAGCCTCGGGACTAGCGGGATCCAGTACTTC. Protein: CASSLGTSGIQYF.

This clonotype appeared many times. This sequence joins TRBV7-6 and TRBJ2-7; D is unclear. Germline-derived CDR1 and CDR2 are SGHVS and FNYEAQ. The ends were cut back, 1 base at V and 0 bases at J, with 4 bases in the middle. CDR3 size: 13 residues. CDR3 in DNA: TGTGCCAGCAGCTTAGAGACCTCCTACGAGCAGTACTTC. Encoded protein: CASSLETSYEQYF.

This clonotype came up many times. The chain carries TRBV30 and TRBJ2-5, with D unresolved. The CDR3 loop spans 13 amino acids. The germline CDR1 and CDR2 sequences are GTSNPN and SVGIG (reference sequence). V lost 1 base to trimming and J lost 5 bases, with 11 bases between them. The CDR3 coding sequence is TGTGCCTGGAGTGGTCAGCCCGGGGAGACCCAGTACTTC. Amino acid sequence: CAWSGQPGETQYF.

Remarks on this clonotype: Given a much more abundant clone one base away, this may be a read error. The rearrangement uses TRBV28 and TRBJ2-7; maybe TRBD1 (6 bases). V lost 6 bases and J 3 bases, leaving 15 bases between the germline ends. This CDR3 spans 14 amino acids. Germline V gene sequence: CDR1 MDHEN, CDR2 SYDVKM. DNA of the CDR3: TGTGCCAGCAGCATTAGGGGGTTTATCTACGAGCAGTACTTC. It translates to CASSIRGFIYEQYF.

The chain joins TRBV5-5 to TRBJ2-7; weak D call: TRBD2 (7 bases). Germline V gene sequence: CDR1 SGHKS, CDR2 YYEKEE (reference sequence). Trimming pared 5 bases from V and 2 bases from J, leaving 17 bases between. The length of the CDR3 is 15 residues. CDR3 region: CASSRGPSGPYEQYF. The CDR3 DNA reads TGTGCCAGCAGTCGGGGGCCTAGCGGCCCCTACGAGCAGTACTTC.

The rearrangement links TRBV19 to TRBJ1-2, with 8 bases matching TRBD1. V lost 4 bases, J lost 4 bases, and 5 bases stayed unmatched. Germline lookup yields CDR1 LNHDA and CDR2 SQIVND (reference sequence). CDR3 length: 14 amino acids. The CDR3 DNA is TGTGCCAGTAGTACCGCCGGGACAGGCTATGGCTACACCTTC. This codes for CASSTAGTGYGYTF.

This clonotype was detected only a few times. The CDR3 DNA reads TGTGCCACCAGTGATCCGGGGACAGGGGGCGGCGGGGAGCTGTTTTTT. As protein: CATSDPGTGGGGELFF. The chain recombines TRBV24-1 with TRBJ2-2, with 12 bases lining up with TRBD1. V shed 3 bases and J 7 bases; nucleotides not matched to a gene: 5. Germline lookup yields CDR1 KGHDR and CDR2 SFDVKD. CDR3 length equals 16 residues.

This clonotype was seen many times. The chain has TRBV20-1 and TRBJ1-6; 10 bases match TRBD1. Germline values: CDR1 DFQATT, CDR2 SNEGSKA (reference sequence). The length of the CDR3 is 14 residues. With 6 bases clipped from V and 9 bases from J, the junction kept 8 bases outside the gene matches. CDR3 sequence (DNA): TGCAGTGCGAAGGGGGGGACAGGGGTTTCACCCCTCCACTTT. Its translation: CSAKGGTGVSPLHF.

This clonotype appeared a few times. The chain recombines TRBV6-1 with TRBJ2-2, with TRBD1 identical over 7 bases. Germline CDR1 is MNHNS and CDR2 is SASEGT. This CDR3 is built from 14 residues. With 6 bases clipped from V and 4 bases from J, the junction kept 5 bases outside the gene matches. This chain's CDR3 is CASSPTGVTGELFF. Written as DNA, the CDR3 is TGTGCCAGCAGCCCTACAGGGGTCACCGGGGAGCTGTTTTTT.

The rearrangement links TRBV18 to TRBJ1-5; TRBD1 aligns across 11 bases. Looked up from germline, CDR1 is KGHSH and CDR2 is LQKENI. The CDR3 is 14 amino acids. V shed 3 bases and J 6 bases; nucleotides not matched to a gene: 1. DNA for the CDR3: TGTGCCAGCTCACCGGACAGGGGGCCTCAGCCCCAGCATTTT. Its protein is CASSPDRGPQPQHF.

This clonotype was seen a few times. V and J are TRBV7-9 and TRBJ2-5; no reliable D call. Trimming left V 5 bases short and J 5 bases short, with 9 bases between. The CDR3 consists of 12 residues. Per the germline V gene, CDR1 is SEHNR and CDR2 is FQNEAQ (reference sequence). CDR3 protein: CASSPTVETQYF. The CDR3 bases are TGTGCCAGCAGCCCCACAGTGGAGACCCAGTACTTC.

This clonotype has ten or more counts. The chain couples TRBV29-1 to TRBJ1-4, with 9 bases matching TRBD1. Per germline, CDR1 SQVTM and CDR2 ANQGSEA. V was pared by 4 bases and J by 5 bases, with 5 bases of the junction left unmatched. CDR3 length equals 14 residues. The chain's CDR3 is CSVVSGTGNEKLFF. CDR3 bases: TGCAGCGTTGTGAGCGGGACAGGGAATGAAAAACTGTTTTTT.

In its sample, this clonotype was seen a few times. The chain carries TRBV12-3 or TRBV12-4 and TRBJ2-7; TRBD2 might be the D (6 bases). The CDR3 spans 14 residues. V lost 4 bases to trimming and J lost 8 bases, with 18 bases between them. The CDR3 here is CASSSHRRDSQQYF. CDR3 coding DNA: TGTGCCAGCAGTTCCCACCGACGGGACTCGCAGCAGTACTTC.

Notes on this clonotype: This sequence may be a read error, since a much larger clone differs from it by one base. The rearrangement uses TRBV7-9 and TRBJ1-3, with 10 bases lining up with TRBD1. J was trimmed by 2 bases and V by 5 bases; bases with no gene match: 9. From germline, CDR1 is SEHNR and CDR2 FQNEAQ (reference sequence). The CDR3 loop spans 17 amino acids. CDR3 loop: CASSARQGAIPGNTIYF. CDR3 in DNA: TGTGCCAGCAGCGCCCGACAGGGGGCGATTCCTGGAAACACCATATATTTT.

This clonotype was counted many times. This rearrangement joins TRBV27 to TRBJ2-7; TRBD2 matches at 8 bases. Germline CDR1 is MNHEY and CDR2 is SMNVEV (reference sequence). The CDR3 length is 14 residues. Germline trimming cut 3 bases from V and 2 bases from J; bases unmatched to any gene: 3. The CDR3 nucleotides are TGTGCCAGCAGTTTTGGTAGCGGGACCTACGAGCAGTACTTC. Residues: CASSFGSGTYEQYF.